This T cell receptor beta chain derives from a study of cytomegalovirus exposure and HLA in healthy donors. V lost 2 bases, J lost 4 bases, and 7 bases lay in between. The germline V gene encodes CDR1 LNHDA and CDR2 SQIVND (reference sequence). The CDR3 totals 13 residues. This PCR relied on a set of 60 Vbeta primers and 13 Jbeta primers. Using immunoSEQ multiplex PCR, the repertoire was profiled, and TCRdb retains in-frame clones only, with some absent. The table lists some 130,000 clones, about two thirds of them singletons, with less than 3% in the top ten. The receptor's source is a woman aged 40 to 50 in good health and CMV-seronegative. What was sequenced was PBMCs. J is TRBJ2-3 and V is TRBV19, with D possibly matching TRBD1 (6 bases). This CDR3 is CASSINRADTQYF. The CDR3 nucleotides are TGTGCCAGTAGTATAAACAGGGCAGATACGCAGTATTTT.